The 13 T cell receptor beta chains listed next were all sequenced from one sample in a study of cytomegalovirus exposure and HLA in healthy donors. Researchers ran the PCR with 60 Vbeta and 13 Jbeta primers. Sequencing used immunoSEQ multiplex PCR; TCRdb keeps in-frame clones, though not all of them. The sample carries more than 150,000 clones, roughly 80% recorded once. Material: PBMCs. All receptors derive from a woman aged 18-29 years in good health and CMV-seronegative.

The V gene is TRBV7-9, the J gene TRBJ2-1, with D maybe TRBD2 (6 bases). The CDR3 spans 14 residues. Germline lookup yields CDR1 SEHNR and CDR2 FQNEAQ (reference sequence). V lost 3 bases and J lost 6, with 12 bases in between. The CDR3 reads CASSFTGEINEQFF. The CDR3 nucleotides are TGTGCCAGCAGCTTTACGGGGGAGATCAATGAGCAGTTCTTC.

The chain joins TRBV7-9 to TRBJ2-7; 10 nucleotides align to TRBD2. The CDR3 is 15 amino acids. CDR1 and CDR2 (germline): SEHNR, FQNEAQ (reference sequence). Trimming cost V 4 bases and J 4 bases; bases outside gene matches: 7. CDR3 sequence: CASSSATSGWYEQYF. The CDR3 bases are TGTGCCAGCAGCTCCGCGACTAGCGGGTGGTACGAGCAGTACTTC.

The genes are TRBV28 and TRBJ1-2, with D possibly matching TRBD1 (6 bases). The CDR3 has 15 amino acids. V lost 2 bases to trimming and J lost 6 bases, with 16 bases between them. Germline-derived CDR1 and CDR2 are MDHEN and SYDVKM. As DNA, the CDR3 is TGTGCCAGCAGTTTACAGGGACAATCGGGGAATGGCTACACCTTC. Translating gives CASSLQGQSGNGYTF.

This chain uses TRBV11-2 with TRBJ2-5; 13 bases agree with TRBD2. With 5 bases clipped from V and 2 bases from J, the junction kept 14 bases outside the gene matches. The CDR3 totals 19 residues. Germline CDR1 SGHAT, CDR2 FQNNGV. This CDR3 reads CASSRLPRTSGSPQETQYF. The CDR3 DNA follows: TGTGCCAGCAGCCGCCTTCCAAGGACTAGCGGGAGCCCTCAAGAGACCCAGTACTTC.

Comments on this clone: One end of the junction varies from germline; a read error may be responsible. The rearrangement links TRBV7-9 to TRBJ1-1, with 12 positions matching TRBD1. This CDR3 region has 19 residues. In germline, CDR1 is SEHNR, CDR2 FQNEAQ (reference sequence). The CDR3 bases are TGTTCCAGCAGCTTAGTTTGGGGACAGGGGGCAGTGGGGAACACTGAAGCTTTCTTT. Amino acids: CSSSLVWGQGAVGNTEAFF.

V gene TRBV4-1 combines with J gene TRBJ2-3, with D unclear. Germline V gene sequence: CDR1 MGHRA, CDR2 YSYEKL. The germline V and J ends were trimmed by 0 bases and 5 bases, with 9 bases remaining between them. The CDR3 runs 14 residues. In DNA form, the CDR3 reads TGCGCCAGCAGCCAAGATGAGATCGGAGATACGCAGTATTTT. Its protein is CASSQDEIGDTQYF.

This CDR3 reads CASSRRTGKETQYF. DNA of the CDR3: TGTGCCAGCAGCCGCCGGACAGGGAAAGAGACCCAGTACTTC. J is TRBJ2-5 and V is TRBV27, with 8 bases fitting TRBD1. CDR3 length: 14 residues. V shed 6 bases and J 3 bases; nucleotides not matched to a gene: 6. CDR1 is MNHEY, CDR2 SMNVEV, per germline (reference sequence).

The genes are TRBV29-1 and TRBJ1-2; the match to TRBD1 covers 9 bases. V lost 6 bases, J lost 4 bases, and 12 bases stayed unmatched. This CDR3 comprises 15 residues. The germline CDR1 and CDR2 sequences are SQVTM and ANQGSEA. The CDR3 protein is CSVDGQGQGFYGYTF. CDR3 DNA sequence: TGCAGCGTGGACGGACAGGGGCAAGGGTTCTATGGCTACACCTTC. Full variable domain (missing parts from reference TRBV29-1 and TRBJ1-2): SAVISQKPSRDICQRGTSLTIQCQVDSQVTMMFWYRQQPGQSLTLIATANQGSEATYESGFVIDKFPISRPNLTFSTLTVSNMSPEDSSIYLCSVDGQGQGFYGYTFGSGTRLTVV.

The V call is TRBV2, the J call TRBJ2-1; the D is unclear. CDR3 length: 11 residues. Trimming cost V 5 bases and J 9 bases, with 8 bases left between them. Germline CDR1 reads SNHLY; CDR2 reads FYNNEI. CDR3 nucleotide sequence: TGTGCCAGCAGTTCGTCTTTTGAGCAGTTCTTC. The encoded protein is CASSSSFEQFF.

In this sample, this clone turned up once. The chain uses TRBV6-5 and TRBJ2-5; perhaps TRBD1 as D (5 bases). The assigned J gene may be wrong: the sequence end matches TRBJ2-7 better. This CDR3 is 15 amino acids long. CDR1 and CDR2 from the germline V gene are MNHEY and SVGAGI. CDR3 in DNA: TGTGCCAGCAGTTACTCGACACAGGTGTTCGACGAGCAGTACTTC. Translation: CASSYSTQVFDEQYF.

The chain has TRBV5-1 and TRBJ2-3; TRBD2 agrees at 7 bases. Looked up from germline, CDR1 is SGHRS and CDR2 is YFSETQ. This CDR3 has 16 amino acids. Losses at the gene ends were 3 bases for V and 6 bases for J; bases not matched to a gene: 13. Written as DNA, the CDR3 is TGCGCCAGCAGCTCCACCCAAGCGGGGCCGGGGGATACGCAGTATTTT. Translating gives CASSSTQAGPGDTQYF. Complete variable domain (other parts from reference TRBV5-1 and TRBJ2-3): KAGVTQTPRYLIKTRGQQVTLSCSPISGHRSVSWYQQTPGQGLQFLFEYFSETQRNKGNFPGRFSGRQFSNSRSEMNVSTLELGDSALYLCASSSTQAGPGDTQYFGPGTRLTVL.

This chain uses TRBV13 with TRBJ2-2, with 7 nucleotides matching TRBD1. Germline assignment: CDR1 PRHDT and CDR2 FYEKMQ (reference sequence). V shed 5 bases, J shed 7 bases, and the junction held 7 bases outside the gene matches. CDR3 length: 14 residues. CDR3 DNA sequence: TGTGCCAGCAGCCGACAGGGTGGTGGCGGGGAGCTGTTTTTT. Protein: CASSRQGGGGELFF.

The CDR3 region has the DNA TGTGCCAGCAGCTTGGATGGAGGACAGAGCTATGGCTACACCTTC. It specifies CASSLDGGQSYGYTF. This chain links TRBV5-5 with TRBJ1-2; TRBD1 might be the D (6 bases). The CDR3 spans 15 residues. The V and J ends lost 0 bases and 4 bases respectively, with 13 bases between them. The germline CDR1 and CDR2 sequences are SGHKS and YYEKEE (reference sequence).